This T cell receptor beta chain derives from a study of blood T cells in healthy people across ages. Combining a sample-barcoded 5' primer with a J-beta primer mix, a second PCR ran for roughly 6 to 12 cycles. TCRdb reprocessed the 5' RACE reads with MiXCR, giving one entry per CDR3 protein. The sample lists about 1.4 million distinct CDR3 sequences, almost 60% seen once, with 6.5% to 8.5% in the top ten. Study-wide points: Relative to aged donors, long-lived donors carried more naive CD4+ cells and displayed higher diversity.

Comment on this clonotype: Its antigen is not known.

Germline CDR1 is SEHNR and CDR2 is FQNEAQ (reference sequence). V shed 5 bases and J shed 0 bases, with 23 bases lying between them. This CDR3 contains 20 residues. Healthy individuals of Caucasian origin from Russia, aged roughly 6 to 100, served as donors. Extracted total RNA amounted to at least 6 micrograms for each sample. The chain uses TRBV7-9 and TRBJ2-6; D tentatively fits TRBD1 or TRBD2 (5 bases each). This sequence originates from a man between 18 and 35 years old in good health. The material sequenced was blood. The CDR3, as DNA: TGTGCCAGCAGCACACTCGCAACCGGGACCGCTCCCTCTGGGGCCAACGTCCTGACTTTC. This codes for CASSTLATGTAPSGANVLTF.